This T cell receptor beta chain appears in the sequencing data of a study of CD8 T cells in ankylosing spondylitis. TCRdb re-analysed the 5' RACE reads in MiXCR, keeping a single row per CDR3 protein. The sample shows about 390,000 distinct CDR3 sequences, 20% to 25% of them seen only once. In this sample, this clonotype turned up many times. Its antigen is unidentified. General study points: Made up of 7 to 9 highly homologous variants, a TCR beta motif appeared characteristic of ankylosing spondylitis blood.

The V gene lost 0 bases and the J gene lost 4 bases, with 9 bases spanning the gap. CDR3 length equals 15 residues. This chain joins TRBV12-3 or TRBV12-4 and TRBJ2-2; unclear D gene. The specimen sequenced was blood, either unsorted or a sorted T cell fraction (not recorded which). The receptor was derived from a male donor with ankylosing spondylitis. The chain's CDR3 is CASSLAAGGTGELFF. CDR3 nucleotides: TGTGCCAGCAGTTTAGCGGCAGGTGGCACCGGGGAGCTGTTTTTT.